This TCR beta chain emerged from a study of T cell responses to AZD1222 COVID-19 vaccine. In regard to this clone: What it recognizes is unknown.

TCRdb's copy holds only in-frame clones and misses some; the assay was immunoSEQ multiplex PCR. The table shows approximately 88,000 clones, with about nine tenths occurring only once. The CDR3 is 18 amino acids. V trimming: 1 base; J trimming: 1 base; junction bases outside the gene matches: 8. Germline assignment: CDR1 LGHNA and CDR2 YSLEER. Analysis merged second doses at about 4 or about 12 weeks. Study outcomes and limitations: CD4 TCRs linked to vaccination spanned spike, dominating at 160-218 and 743-854. Most donors were white British, females outnumbered males, and clonal diversity was possibly underestimated. Nearly half of spike-specific TCRs reportedly target unmutated variant regions.

V is TRBV4-3 and J is TRBJ2-5; 11 bases are shared with TRBD2. The TCR sequence derives from an adult who received the AZD1222 COVID-19 vaccine. The source material was peripheral blood, sampled 28 days after the second AZD1222 dose. This CDR3 is CASSQAHAGTSGQETQYF. The CDR3, as DNA: TGCGCCAGCAGCCAAGCTCACGCCGGGACTAGCGGCCAAGAGACCCAGTACTTC.